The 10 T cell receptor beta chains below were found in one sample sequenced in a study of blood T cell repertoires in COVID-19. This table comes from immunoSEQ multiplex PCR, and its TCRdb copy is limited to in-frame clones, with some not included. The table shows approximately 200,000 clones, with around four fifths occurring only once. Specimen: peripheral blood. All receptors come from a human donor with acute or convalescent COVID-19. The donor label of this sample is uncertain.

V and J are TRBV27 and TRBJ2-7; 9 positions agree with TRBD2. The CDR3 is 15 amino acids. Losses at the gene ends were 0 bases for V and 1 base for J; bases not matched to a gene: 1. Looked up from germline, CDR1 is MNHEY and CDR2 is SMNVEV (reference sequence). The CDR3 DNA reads TGTGCCAGCAGTTTATCCCTAGCGGGATCCTACGAGCAGTACTTC. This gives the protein CASSLSLAGSYEQYF.

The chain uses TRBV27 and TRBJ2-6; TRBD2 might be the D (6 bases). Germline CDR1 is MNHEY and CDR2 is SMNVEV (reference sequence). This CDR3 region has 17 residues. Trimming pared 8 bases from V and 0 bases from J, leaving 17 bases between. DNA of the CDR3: TGTGCCAGCGGGGAGCTGGGACTGCTCTCTGGGGCCAACGTCCTGACTTTC. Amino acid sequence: CASGELGLLSGANVLTF.

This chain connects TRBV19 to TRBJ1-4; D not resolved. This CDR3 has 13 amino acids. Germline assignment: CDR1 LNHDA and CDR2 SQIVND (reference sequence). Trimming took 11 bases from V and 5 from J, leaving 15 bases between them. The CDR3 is CASRPIVNEKLFF. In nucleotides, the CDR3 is TGTGCCTCTAGACCGATCGTAAATGAAAAACTGTTTTTT.

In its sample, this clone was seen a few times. CDR3 loop: CASSLDGSNQPQHF. DNA for the CDR3: TGTGCCAGCAGCTTAGACGGTAGCAATCAGCCCCAGCATTTT. The rearrangement joins TRBV7-2 to TRBJ1-5; D is unclear. CDR1 SGHTA and CDR2 FQGNSA come from the germline V gene. Trimming took off 1 base at V and 0 bases at J, with 4 bases between the two ends. The CDR3 spans 14 residues.

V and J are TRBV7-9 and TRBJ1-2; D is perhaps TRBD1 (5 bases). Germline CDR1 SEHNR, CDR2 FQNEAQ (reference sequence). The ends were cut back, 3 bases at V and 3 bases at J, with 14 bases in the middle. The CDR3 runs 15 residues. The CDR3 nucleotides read TGTGCCAGCAGCTTGGGACTTAAGGGTGACTATGGCTACACCTTC. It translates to CASSLGLKGDYGYTF.

The CDR3 nucleotides are TGTGCCAGTAGTATAGGGCAGATTAGCAATCAGCCCCAGCATTTT. Translating gives CASSIGQISNQPQHF. J is TRBJ1-5 and V is TRBV19; unclear D gene. V lost 1 base and J lost 0, with 7 bases in between. This CDR3 contains 15 residues. Germline lookup yields CDR1 LNHDA and CDR2 SQIVND (reference sequence).

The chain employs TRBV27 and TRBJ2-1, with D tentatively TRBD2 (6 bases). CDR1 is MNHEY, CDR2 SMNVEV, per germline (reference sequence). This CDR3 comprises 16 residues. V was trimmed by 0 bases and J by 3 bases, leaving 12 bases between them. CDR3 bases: TGTGCCAGCAGTTTATCAGGGACTGAAAACTACAATGAGCAGTTCTTC. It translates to CASSLSGTENYNEQFF.

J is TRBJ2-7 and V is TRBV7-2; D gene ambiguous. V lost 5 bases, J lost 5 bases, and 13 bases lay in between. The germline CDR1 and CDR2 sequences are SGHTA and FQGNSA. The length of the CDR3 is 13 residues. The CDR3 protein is CASSPQRQNEQYF. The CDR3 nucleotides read TGTGCCAGCAGCCCCCAGAGGCAAAACGAGCAGTACTTC.

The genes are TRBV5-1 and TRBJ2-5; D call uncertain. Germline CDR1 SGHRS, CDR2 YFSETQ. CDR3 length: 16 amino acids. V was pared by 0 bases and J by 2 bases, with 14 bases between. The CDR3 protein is CASSLGAVRSQETQYF. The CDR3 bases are TGCGCCAGCAGCTTGGGGGCAGTCAGGTCACAAGAGACCCAGTACTTC.

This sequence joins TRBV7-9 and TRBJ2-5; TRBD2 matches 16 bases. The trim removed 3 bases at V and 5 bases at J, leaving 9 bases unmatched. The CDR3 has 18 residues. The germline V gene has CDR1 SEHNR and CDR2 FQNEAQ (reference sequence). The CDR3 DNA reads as TGTGCCAGCAGCTTGGGGACTAGCGGGAGGGCATTGGTGGAGACCCAGTACTTC. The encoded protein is CASSLGTSGRALVETQYF.